This TCR beta chain was sequenced in a study of tumor-infiltrating lymphocytes in primary liver carcinoma (dated by TCRdb to the late 2010s). In terms of the full investigation: Roughly five patients with histopathologically diagnosed primary liver carcinoma underwent surgical resection in China between November 2015 and 2016. The five patients, three men and two women aged 30 to 69 years, had hepatocellular carcinoma (four) or combined HCC and intrahepatic cholangiocarcinoma (one). The tumors of the five patients were staged as T1-T3 N0M0, with maximum diameters ranging from roughly 4.2 to 10 cm. Each sample produced about 3.5 to 7.13 million productive TCRbeta reads, and read depth showed no significant difference between tissue types. Across five regions of each liver tumor, along with adjacent normal tissue and blood, the study brought together TCRbeta repertoire sequencing, expression microarrays and whole-exome sequencing. TCRbeta repertoire sequencing covered 35 specimens from 5 patients: about 25 tumor regions, 5 adjacent noncancerous liver tissues and 5 peripheral blood samples. Repertoires from technical replicates were highly reproducible, with mean shared-clone rates near 0.89 and correlation coefficients above 0.98. Study-level results and caveats: Only the TCR beta chain was sequenced, which likely underestimates true repertoire diversity because unpaired alpha chains were not captured. The study included only four or five patients, and the authors note findings should be validated in a larger study. Consistent with antigen-driven expansion, pairs of tumor regions showed higher repertoire overlap (mean around 36%) than either tumor-adjacent pairs (around 17%) or tumor-blood pairs (about 15%). Compared with blood, tumors had a significantly larger share of the repertoire taken up by the top 250 clones (p = 0.039). Comparison of CD4+ and CD8+ T cell repertoires was precluded by the use of bulk unsorted samples.

A constant-region primer and ProtoScript II reverse transcriptase were used to reverse-transcribe TCRbeta-specific cDNA from around 530 ng total RNA. Three nested multiplex PCR rounds, following a slightly modified ARM-PCR procedure, were used to build the TCRbeta libraries. The first two PCR rounds used multiplex TRBV1-TRBV30 forward primers with a Cbeta reverse primer, each for about 10 cycles. Sample barcodes and Illumina adapters were added in a final 25-cycle PCR with Deep VentR polymerase. Amplicons of 200-500 bp were gel-purified with a QIAquick gel extraction kit before sequencing. The TCRbeta amplicons were sequenced with 250-bp paired-end reads on an Illumina HiSeq 2500. The published analysis was carried out like this. Quality trimming of reads was performed with Trimmomatic v0.33, and paired reads were merged with FLASH v1.2.11 so that full CDR3 sequences could be recovered. MiGEC v1.2.1b assigned V, D and J germline segments to the rearranged TCRbeta sequences. Clonotype statistics and Shannon-Wiener diversity indices were calculated with VDJtools v1.0.0. To reduce sampling bias, subsequent analyses other than the diversity analysis used only the 250 most abundant clonotypes in each sample. Using fastp at Q25 and MiXCR, TCRdb reprocessed the public reads and kept productive beta chains. Duplicate CDR3 protein sequences are folded into a single record with the most common DNA and genes. These V and J calls are TCRdb output, not the study's own analysis. For this sample the table gives fewer than 350,000 distinct CDR3 sequences, of which less than 65% were detected only once. The leading ten clones occupy about 6.5% of the sample.

RNA from unsorted whole blood was extracted with TRIzol reagent, and germline DNA was obtained with the DNeasy Blood & Tissue kit. Patients had chronic HBV infection and were treatment-naive at sampling. Before surgery, around 4.2 milliliters of peripheral blood were collected into K2EDTA tubes. CDR3 length: 15 amino acids, cysteine to phenylalanine. This entry keeps only the CDR3 DNA: 45 bases, framed from base 1. V trim: 6 bases; J trim: 0 bases; unmatched bases: 5. The germline V gene yields MNHNS for CDR1 and SASEGT for CDR2. This clonotype appeared a few times. Which antigen it targets is not known. The input lacks base qualities; no much larger clone sits a single base away.

Recombination connected TRBV6-1 to TRBJ2-1; 7 nucleotides in the junction match TRBD1. The sequence was obtained from a man aged 40-50 years with primary liver carcinoma and hepatitis B virus infection. Sample: peripheral blood. The DNA reads as follows: TGTGCCAGCAGAAACAGGGGACCCTCCTACAATGAGCAGTTCTTC. It translates as CASRNRGPSYNEQFF.